This TCR beta chain was profiled in a study of pediatric ulcerative colitis. Study results and limitations: All ulcerative colitis patients, but no controls, carried two rectal clonotypes.

The germline V gene has CDR1 SGHDT and CDR2 YYEEEE. V was trimmed by 0 bases and J by 1 base, leaving 4 bases between them. The CDR3 has 13 amino acids. Ulcerative colitis patients received no immunosuppressive medication before the diagnostic colonoscopy. Regarding this clone: The antigen is undetermined.

Sequenced by immunoSEQ multiplex PCR; TCRdb stores in-frame clones only, minus some. The data show around 64,000 clones, around 80% seen once. The receptor comes from a boy younger than 18 with moderate ulcerative colitis. This sequence joins TRBV5-6 and TRBJ1-1; the D is unclear. Material for sequencing was blood. The chain's CDR3 is CASSLEANTEAFF. CDR3 coding DNA: TGTGCCAGCAGCTTGGAAGCGAACACTGAAGCTTTCTTT.